A single T cell receptor (beta chain) is shown here with its context. Its antigen remains unidentified. The CDR3 spans 14 residues. The germline V gene encodes CDR1 SQVTM and CDR2 ANQGSEA. Trimming took 3 bases from V and 6 from J, leaving 16 bases between them. The cohort excluded patients with autoimmune disease history or systemic immunosuppression. The record originates from a study of OX40 agonist ivuxolimab in advanced cancers. Study-wide findings and caveats: No determination was made of the antigen specificity of the expanded peripheral T cells. In the 0.1 to 3.0 mg/kg range, CD4+ and CD8+ blood T cells had expanded clonally by week 6.

Data came from immunoSEQ multiplex PCR; TCRdb stores just in-frame clones and leaves some out. This table holds 40,000 to 45,000 clones, just under 90% found once. V and J are TRBV29-1 and TRBJ2-3, with D perhaps matching TRBD1 (6 bases). The TCR originated in an adult with an advanced solid tumor such as melanoma, head and neck, liver or kidney cancer. The specimen was CD4+ or CD8+ T cells sorted from blood, collected in a trial of the OX40 agonist ivuxolimab. The CDR3 here is CSVDEGQRTDTQYF. CDR3 nucleotides: TGCAGCGTTGACGAGGGACAACGGACCGATACGCAGTATTTT.